This passage covers 28 T cell receptor beta chains from one sample sequenced in a study of blood T cells in healthy people across ages. The authors ran a second PCR of about 6 to 11 cycles using a sample-barcoded 5' primer and a J-beta primer mix. TCRdb reprocessed the 5' RACE reads with MiXCR, giving one entry per CDR3 protein. The table includes approximately 1,000,000 distinct CDR3 sequences, roughly two fifths detected once. Sequencing was performed on blood. Receptors were obtained from a man aged 18 to 29 in good health.

Remarks on this clonotype: One junction end disagrees with the germline gene, perhaps due to a read error. The V call is TRBV9, the J call TRBJ2-1; either TRBD1 or TRBD2 may fit D (5 bases each). Germline V CDR1 and CDR2: SGDLS, YYNGEE. This CDR3 is 15 amino acids long. CDR3 sequence (DNA): TGTGCCAGCAGCGCAGGACAAGAGGGCTACAATGAGCGGTTCTTC. Translated, it gives CASSAGQEGYNERFF.

The chain recombines TRBV20-1 with TRBJ1-6, with 7 bases lining up with TRBD1. Trimming removed 3 bases from V and 0 bases from J; junction bases left unmatched: 5. CDR1 and CDR2 (germline): DFQATT, SNEGSKA (reference sequence). The CDR3 has 16 amino acids. The CDR3: CSASGQDISYNSPLHF. The CDR3 DNA reads TGCAGTGCTAGTGGACAGGACATCTCCTATAATTCACCCCTCCACTTT.

This clonotype came up a few times. This chain's CDR3 is CASSLVLGEAFF. CDR3 DNA sequence: TGTGCCAGCAGCTTAGTGCTAGGAGAAGCTTTCTTT. The chain joins TRBV7-9 to TRBJ1-1, with D unresolved. CDR3 length equals 12 residues. Germline lookup yields CDR1 SEHNR and CDR2 FQNEAQ (reference sequence). Deletions cut 1 base from V and 8 bases from J, with 8 bases between.

In its sample, this clonotype was seen a few times. This chain links TRBV4-1 with TRBJ1-1; no definite D call. This CDR3 region has 14 residues. The V gene lost 1 base and the J gene lost 1 base, with 7 bases spanning the gap. Per the germline V gene, CDR1 is MGHRA and CDR2 is YSYEKL. The chain's CDR3 is CASSQVVRNTEAFF. DNA for the CDR3: TGCGCCAGCAGCCAAGTGGTGAGGAACACTGAAGCTTTCTTT.

The chain is built from TRBV6-2 or TRBV6-3 and TRBJ2-2; possible D gene TRBD2, 7 bases. The V and J ends lost 6 bases and 3 bases respectively, with 17 bases between them. Germline CDR1 is MNHEY and CDR2 is SVGEGT. The CDR3 runs to 16 residues. The CDR3 protein is CASSILGGGDTGELFF. The CDR3 DNA is TGTGCCAGCAGCATACTGGGAGGGGGTGACACCGGGGAGCTGTTTTTT.

V and J are TRBV7-8 and TRBJ1-4; D not certain. V lost 1 base to trimming and J lost 8 bases, with 14 bases between them. CDR1 is SGHVS and CDR2 is FQNEAQ in the germline V gene. This CDR3 has 15 amino acids. CDR3 region: CASSLGPVRPEKLFF. The CDR3 region has the DNA TGTGCCAGCAGCTTAGGACCTGTCCGACCCGAAAAACTGTTTTTT.

Comments on this clonotype: At one end the junction does not follow the germline gene, possibly because of a read error. V is TRBV5-1 and J is TRBJ2-1, with 8 bases identical to TRBD1. Germline V gene lookup returns CDR1 SGHRS and CDR2 YFSETQ. The CDR3 is 14 residues long. The CDR3 coding sequence is TGCGCCAGCAGCTTCCGGGACAGGTACAATGAGCGGTTCTTC. Translation: CASSFRDRYNERFF.

This clonotype was detected a few times. The chain is built from TRBV6-6 and TRBJ2-1; a weak D match, TRBD2 (6 bases). V was shortened by 3 bases and J by 9 bases, with 24 bases between the two germline ends. This CDR3 has 17 amino acids. The germline CDR1 and CDR2 sequences are MNHNY and SVGAGI (reference sequence). Here the CDR3 DNA reads TGTGCCAGCAGTTATTTTGTCCCAGGCGGGGACGAGTTTGAGCAGTTCTTC. This codes for CASSYFVPGGDEFEQFF.

The V and J genes are TRBV5-4 and TRBJ1-6; D gene ambiguous. The CDR3 has 14 amino acids. V lost 1 base and J lost 10, with 12 bases in between. Germline values: CDR1 SGHNT, CDR2 YYREEE (reference sequence). This chain's CDR3 is CASSLLGKGSPLHF. The CDR3 region has the DNA TGTGCCAGCAGCTTGTTAGGGAAGGGATCACCCCTCCACTTT. The full variable domain, completed using reference TRBV5-4 and TRBJ1-6, is ETGVTQSPTHLIKTRGQQVTLRCSSQSGHNTVSWYQQALGQGPQFIFQYYREEENGRGNFPPRFSGLQFPNYSSELNVNALELDDSALYLCASSLLGKGSPLHFGNGTRLTVT.

This clonotype was observed a few times. The CDR3 sequence: CASSKGRYATNEKLFF. The CDR3 DNA reads TGTGCCAGTAGCAAGGGACGGTACGCAACTAATGAAAAACTGTTTTTT. The chain couples TRBV5-5 to TRBJ1-4; maybe TRBD1 (5 bases). This CDR3 comprises 16 residues. The V end was cut by 8 bases, the J end by 0 bases, with 17 bases between. The germline V gene encodes CDR1 SGHKS and CDR2 YYEKEE (reference sequence). Using reference TRBV5-5 and TRBJ1-4 for the parts outside the CDR3, the full variable domain is DAGVTQSPTHLIKTRGQQVTLRCSPISGHKSVSWYQQVLGQGPQFIFQYYEKEERGRGNFPDRFSARQFPNYSSELNVNALLLGDSALYLCASSKGRYATNEKLFFGSGTQLSVL.

The chain joins TRBV28 to TRBJ2-3; tentative D call: TRBD1 (6 bases). Germline-derived CDR1 and CDR2 are MDHEN and SYDVKM. V was clipped by 10 bases and J by 0 bases, with 11 bases between them. The CDR3 spans 13 residues. CDR3 residues: CATYRASTDTQYF. The CDR3 DNA sequence: TGTGCCACTTACAGGGCAAGCACAGATACGCAGTATTTT.

Turning to this clonotype: Germline and junction disagree at one end, which may indicate a read error. CDR3 amino acids: CASSFGEVDYGCTF. In DNA, the CDR3 is TGTGCCAGCAGTTTCGGGGAGGTGGACTATGGCTGCACCTTC. The chain joins TRBV2 to TRBJ1-2; D gene unclear. CDR1 is SNHLY, CDR2 FYNNEI, per germline. The CDR3 runs 14 residues.

The chain is built from TRBV7-9 and TRBJ1-2, with a weak D call TRBD1 (5 bases). Germline assignment: CDR1 SEHNR and CDR2 FQNEAQ (reference sequence). The CDR3 spans 13 residues. Trimming stripped 3 bases from V and 6 bases from J, with 11 bases between. CDR3 loop: CASSFSEGNGYTF. The CDR3 DNA sequence: TGTGCCAGCAGCTTTTCAGAGGGGAATGGCTACACCTTC.

This clonotype showed up just a few times. CDR3 protein: CASSQVPLDPNYGYTF. CDR3 coding DNA: TGTGCCAGCAGCCAAGTTCCTTTAGATCCTAACTATGGCTACACCTTC. The genes are TRBV4-2 and TRBJ1-2; no firm D call. Germline lookup yields CDR1 LGHNA and CDR2 YNFKEQ. The CDR3 covers 16 residues. V lost 1 base and J lost 0, with 12 bases in between.

This clonotype was counted a few times. The chain joins TRBV28 to TRBJ2-3; a possible D gene is TRBD2 (7 bases). Germline values: CDR1 MDHEN, CDR2 SYDVKM. The CDR3 runs 15 residues. V was pared by 1 base and J by 10 bases, with 18 bases between. The CDR3 reads CASSLFGGGGRAQYF. The CDR3 DNA sequence: TGTGCCAGCAGTTTATTCGGGGGCGGGGGTCGGGCGCAGTATTTT.

This clonotype was detected a few times. The genes are TRBV9 and TRBJ1-6, with unresolved D. The germline gives CDR1 SGDLS, CDR2 YYNGEE. This CDR3 contains 15 residues. V lost 1 base, J lost 0 bases, and 5 bases lay in between. In DNA, the CDR3 is TGTGCCAGCAGCGTAACGGACTCCTATAATTCACCCCTCCACTTT. This translates into CASSVTDSYNSPLHF.

The chain recombines TRBV5-1 with TRBJ1-2, with D hard to call. Germline V lookup: CDR1 SGHRS, CDR2 YFSETQ. The V end was cut by 0 bases, the J end by 7 bases, with 10 bases between. The CDR3 contains 13 residues. CDR3 residues: CASSLDSGGGYTF. In nucleotides, the CDR3 is TGCGCCAGCAGCTTGGATTCGGGAGGTGGCTACACCTTC.

This clonotype was observed a few times. The J gene is TRBJ1-2, the V gene TRBV5-4; D may be TRBD1 (6 bases). The CDR3 is 14 amino acids. Trimming removed 0 bases at V and 6 bases at J, with 12 bases between. Germline values: CDR1 SGHNT, CDR2 YYREEE (reference sequence). In DNA form, the CDR3 reads TGTGCCAGCAGCTTGGTGGACAGTTACAATGGCTACACCTTC. Its protein product is CASSLVDSYNGYTF.

Only a few counts were recorded for this clonotype. V usage is TRBV12-3 or TRBV12-4 and J usage is TRBJ1-2; D possibly corresponds to TRBD1 (6 bases). This CDR3 is 14 amino acids long. Trimming pared 2 bases from V and 8 bases from J, leaving 15 bases between. The CDR3 protein is CASSLKGGGDGYTF. The CDR3 DNA sequence: TGTGCCAGCAGTTTAAAGGGAGGGGGGGACGGCTACACCTTC.

This sequence joins TRBV6-1 and TRBJ2-6, with 10 nucleotides matching TRBD2. Germline CDR1 is MNHNS and CDR2 is SASEGT. The V gene end was trimmed by 5 bases and the J gene end by 1 base; junction bases not matched to a gene: 8. The CDR3 has 18 residues. In DNA form, the CDR3 reads TGTGCCAGCAGTCCCACGGGACTAGCGCCTTCTGGGGCCAACGTCCTGACTTTC. Its protein product is CASSPTGLAPSGANVLTF.

This clonotype was seen more than once but under ten times. The CDR3 protein is CASSAEVVEAFF. CDR3 DNA sequence: TGTGCCAGCAGCGCAGAAGTGGTTGAAGCTTTCTTT. The rearrangement uses TRBV9 and TRBJ1-1, with D unresolved. The ends were cut back, 3 bases at V and 7 bases at J, with 10 bases in the middle. CDR1 is SGDLS, CDR2 YYNGEE, per germline. There are 12 residues in the CDR3.

This clonotype occurred a few times. This chain links TRBV10-3 with TRBJ2-1, with D unclear. There are 15 residues in the CDR3. Trimming took 6 bases from V and 2 from J, leaving 14 bases between them. CDR1 is ENHRY and CDR2 is SYGVKD in the germline V gene. The CDR3 spells CAISTTRDAYNEQFF. DNA of the CDR3: TGTGCCATCAGCACAACCCGAGACGCCTACAATGAGCAGTTCTTC.

This clonotype was seen more than once but under ten times. V gene TRBV4-1 combines with J gene TRBJ1-2; D call uncertain. Germline CDR1 and CDR2: MGHRA and YSYEKL. With 0 bases removed from V and 0 bases from J, the gap between germline ends came to 8 bases. The CDR3 is made up of 15 amino acids. CDR3 amino acids: CASSQDESSNYGYTF. CDR3 in DNA: TGCGCCAGCAGCCAAGATGAGAGTTCTAACTATGGCTACACCTTC.

This clonotype was counted between two and nine times. The chain has TRBV7-9 and TRBJ1-1; TRBD1 matches at 7 bases. Per the germline V gene, CDR1 is SEHNR and CDR2 is FQNEAQ (reference sequence). The CDR3 spans 14 residues. V trimming: 4 bases; J trimming: 4 bases; junction bases outside the gene matches: 6. This CDR3 reads CASSYDREVTEAFF. CDR3 bases: TGTGCCAGCAGCTATGACAGGGAGGTCACTGAAGCTTTCTTT.

CDR3 sequence reads: CSARDYLSSTDTQYF. Written as DNA, the CDR3 is TGCAGTGCTAGGGACTACCTTTCTAGCACAGATACGCAGTATTTT. V usage is TRBV20-1 and J usage is TRBJ2-3, with D possibly matching TRBD2 (6 bases). There are 15 residues in the CDR3. The germline V and J ends were trimmed by 3 bases and 0 bases, with 13 bases remaining between them. Germline V gives CDR1 DFQATT, CDR2 SNEGSKA (reference sequence).

This clonotype was counted only a few times. The CDR3 loop is CASSHNRDGNTEAFF. CDR3 sequence (DNA): TGCGCCAGCAGCCACAACAGGGATGGTAACACTGAAGCTTTCTTT. The chain links TRBV4-3 to TRBJ1-1; tentative D call: TRBD1 (6 bases). V lost 3 bases and J lost 2, with 13 bases in between. Germline-derived CDR1 and CDR2 are LGHNA and YSLEER. The length of the CDR3 is 15 residues.

The V call is TRBV12-3 or TRBV12-4, the J call TRBJ1-2; D might be TRBD1 (5 bases). The CDR3 sequence is 16 residues long. V was clipped by 6 bases and J by 0 bases, with 17 bases between them. CDR3 nucleotide sequence: TGTGCCAGCAGCGGACAAGAACAACTTTCTAACTATGGCTACACCTTC. It yields the protein CASSGQEQLSNYGYTF.

This clonotype was found once. J is TRBJ1-1 and V is TRBV7-2, with D tentatively TRBD1 (5 bases). Germline values: CDR1 SGHTA, CDR2 FQGNSA. The CDR3 is 16 residues long. V lost 1 base, J lost 0 bases, and 12 bases lay in between. The DNA of the CDR3 is TGTGCCAGCAGCTTAGGATGGGGCGTCTTGAACACTGAAGCTTTCTTT. Translating gives CASSLGWGVLNTEAFF.